This T cell receptor (beta chain) came from a study of CD8 T cells in ankylosing spondylitis. The sample holds many counts of this clonotype. Germline CDR1 is SGHVS and CDR2 is FQNEAQ. CDR3 length: 12 amino acids. Between the trimmed V and J ends, which lost 4 bases and 12 bases, there was a span of 12 bases. MiXCR, run by TCRdb on the 5' RACE reads, gives a single entry per CDR3 protein. The table lists about 250,000 distinct CDR3 sequences, 8.2% of them singletons. Sequences were obtained from blood, either unsorted or a sorted T cell fraction (not recorded which). The receptor was isolated from a female donor with ankylosing spondylitis or in good health (not recorded which). The chain has TRBV7-8 and TRBJ1-4; D call uncertain. The DNA for the CDR3 is TGTGCCAGCAGCTCCACCCCTCCGGAACTGTTTTTT. Residues: CASSSTPPELFF.